The next 10 T cell receptor beta chains were all read from a single sample in a study of blood T cells in healthy people across ages. Next came a second PCR, run for roughly 6 to 11 cycles, which used a sample-barcoded 5' primer along with a J-beta primer mix. MiXCR, run by TCRdb on the 5' RACE reads, gives a single entry per CDR3 protein. Of 1.5 million to 2 million distinct CDR3 sequences detected, roughly 28% appear once; the ten largest clones hold approximately 7.7%. The specimen was blood. These receptors were collected from a woman aged 30 to 39 in good health.

In its sample, this clonotype was seen a few times. This chain uses TRBV5-1 with TRBJ2-2, with 9 nucleotides matching TRBD1. Germline V gives CDR1 SGHRS, CDR2 YFSETQ. The V gene end was trimmed by 4 bases and the J gene end by 5 bases; junction bases not matched to a gene: 6. The CDR3 length is 15 residues. CDR3 coding DNA: TGCGCCAGCAGCCCCCCGACAGGGGGAACCGGGGAGCTGTTTTTT. Residues: CASSPPTGGTGELFF. The variable domain in full, with the rest retrieved from reference TRBV5-1 and TRBJ2-2, is KAGVTQTPRYLIKTRGQQVTLSCSPISGHRSVSWYQQTPGQGLQFLFEYFSETQRNKGNFPGRFSGRQFSNSRSEMNVSTLELGDSALYLCASSPPTGGTGELFFGEGSRLTVL.

This rearrangement joins TRBV7-2 to TRBJ2-4, with 8 bases that match TRBD2. Matching the DNA end better, TRBJ2-5 makes the J call doubtful. This CDR3 is built from 15 residues. Germline values: CDR1 SGHTA, CDR2 FQGNSA. The CDR3 DNA sequence: TGTGCCAGCAACCAGGGACTAGGGGGTGGGGAGACCCAGTACTTC. Its protein is CASNQGLGGGETQYF.

The genes are TRBV7-2 and TRBJ1-1; no definite D call. The V end lost 4 bases, the J end lost 1 base, and 13 bases lay between the germline ends. CDR1 SGHTA and CDR2 FQGNSA come from the germline V gene. This CDR3 is built from 15 residues. This CDR3 reads CASSSRSGKNTEAFF. The CDR3 DNA is TGTGCCAGCAGCTCGAGGTCGGGGAAGAACACTGAAGCTTTCTTT.

This clonotype was seen a single time. The rearrangement uses TRBV20-1 and TRBJ2-5; 8 bases are shared with TRBD1. The end of the DNA fits TRBJ2-7 better, so the J call may be wrong. The CDR3 sequence is 14 residues long. Germline assignment: CDR1 DFQATT and CDR2 SNEGSKA (reference sequence). The CDR3 protein is CSATPDSTGGEQYF. CDR3 nucleotides: TGCAGTGCTACCCCGGATTCTACAGGGGGCGAGCAGTACTTC.

Points on this clonotype: This could be a read error, since a much larger clone is one nucleotide away. The V gene is TRBV6-1, the J gene TRBJ2-4, with 7 bases fitting TRBD1. Germline trimming cut 4 bases from V and 13 bases from J; bases unmatched to any gene: 19. Germline CDR1 MNHNS, CDR2 SASEGT. The length of the CDR3 is 16 residues. CDR3 sequence: CASSAPPTGLHFEQYF. DNA of the CDR3: TGTGCCAGCAGTGCCCCTCCGACAGGGCTGCATTTTGAGCAGTACTTC.

The chain is built from TRBV20-1 and TRBJ1-2; D not certain. This CDR3 is built from 11 residues. The germline V and J ends were trimmed by 8 bases and 1 base, with 8 bases remaining between them. Germline values: CDR1 DFQATT, CDR2 SNEGSKA (reference sequence). The CDR3 DNA reads as TGCAGTACCCAGAGTAACTATGGCTACACCTTC. This encodes CSTQSNYGYTF.

This chain links TRBV28 with TRBJ1-2; no clear D gene. Looked up from germline, CDR1 is MDHEN and CDR2 is SYDVKM. This CDR3 comprises 13 residues. V was pared by 2 bases and J by 4 bases, with 8 bases between. The CDR3 DNA reads TGTGCCAGCAGTTTAATTGGGAGCTATGGCTACACCTTC. Encoded protein: CASSLIGSYGYTF.

The rearrangement uses TRBV5-1 and TRBJ2-4, with 7 bases aligning to TRBD1. The J call may be mistaken, given a closer DNA end match to TRBJ2-5. This CDR3 contains 15 residues. Germline V lookup: CDR1 SGHRS, CDR2 YFSETQ. CDR3 DNA sequence: TGCGCCAGCAGCTTGCAGACAGGGTCTGGTGAGACCCAGTACTTC. Its protein product is CASSLQTGSGETQYF.

The chain carries TRBV4-3 and TRBJ2-2, with a tentative D call TRBD1 (6 bases). Germline V gene sequence: CDR1 LGHNA, CDR2 YSLEER. V lost 0 bases and J lost 1, with 12 bases in between. The CDR3 length is 17 residues. CDR3 loop: CASSQDRDTWNTGELFF. The CDR3 coding sequence is TGCGCCAGCAGCCAAGATAGGGACACCTGGAACACCGGGGAGCTGTTTTTT.

The V gene is TRBV20-1, the J gene TRBJ1-4; D gene ambiguous. The CDR3 has 13 residues. The V gene lost 6 bases and the J gene lost 1 base, with 9 bases spanning the gap. Germline values: CDR1 DFQATT, CDR2 SNEGSKA (reference sequence). The CDR3 here is CSASRLTNEKLFF. CDR3 DNA: TGCAGTGCCAGCCGGTTAACTAATGAAAAACTGTTTTTT.